This TCR beta chain was captured in a study of T-cell reconstitution after alpha-beta-depleted transplantation in children. Using unique molecular identifiers, the investigators prepared the TCRbeta library. TCRdb reanalysed the PCR reads using MiXCR and keeps one entry per CDR3 protein. Found here are approximately 400,000 distinct CDR3 sequences, about a tenth of them singletons; the top ten hold about 5%. From germline, CDR1 is DFQATT and CDR2 SNEGSKA (reference sequence). The CDR3 has 13 residues. The V gene end was trimmed by 6 bases and the J gene end by 1 base; junction bases not matched to a gene: 4.

The sequenced sample was PBMCs from the stem cell graft donor, obtained from the stem cell graft. This clonotype was sampled from a human donor who donated a stem cell graft to a child with acute myeloid leukemia. The chain couples TRBV20-1 to TRBJ1-1, with 8 bases fitting TRBD1. CDR3 bases: TGCAGTGCAGGGACAGGTCAGAACACTGAAGCTTTCTTT. Encoded protein: CSAGTGQNTEAFF.